The source of this T cell receptor (beta chain) is a study of cytomegalovirus exposure and HLA in healthy donors. Study-level findings and limits: A later analysis found most CMV-associated TCR beta chains apparently HLA-restricted. Equally common other TCR beta chains were less clonally expanded than HLA-associated ones, a later analysis found. Presence/absence analyses treated sequencing depth as roughly uniform across donors. In a later analysis, TCR beta V- and J-gene trimming showed a link to a missense DCLRE1C variant.

The V gene lost 1 base and the J gene lost 7 bases, with 22 bases spanning the gap. Germline CDR1 reads SGHVS; CDR2 reads FQNEAQ. This CDR3 spans 17 amino acids. On this clone: Its antigen is not identified.

PCR employed 60 Vbeta and 13 Jbeta primers. Clones were read by immunoSEQ multiplex PCR, and TCRdb kept only the in-frame ones, dropping some. The profile covers roughly 90,000 clones, with around three quarters appearing a single time and 4.6% taken by the ten largest. The J gene is TRBJ1-2, the V gene TRBV7-8; a possible D gene is TRBD1 (6 bases). This TCR was sampled from a woman in her 40s in good health and CMV-seropositive. Sequencing was performed on PBMCs. The CDR3 is CASSLGSVQGSGGGYTF. The CDR3 bases are TGTGCCAGCAGCTTAGGGTCGGTCCAGGGGAGCGGGGGTGGCTACACCTTC.